This record covers a single T cell receptor beta chain. Its antigen is unidentified. The same CDR3 also results from other DNA sequences found in this sample. The data are from a study of cytomegalovirus exposure and HLA in healthy donors. Study in general: As an earlier analysis found, 150 million to 200 million T cells yielded about 120 million unique TCR beta sequences.

This PCR relied on a set of 60 Vbeta primers and 13 Jbeta primers. Using immunoSEQ multiplex PCR, the repertoire was profiled, and TCRdb retains in-frame clones only, with some absent. The sample holds around 110,000 clones, around 81% seen once. Study-level points and caveats: An assumption of roughly uniform sequencing depth across donors underlay the presence/absence analyses.

This clonotype originated in a woman aged 25 to 39 in good health and CMV-seronegative. Sequenced input: PBMCs.

The chain's CDR3 is CASSVGLAGGEQYF. As DNA, the CDR3 is TGTGCCAGCAGCGTAGGGCTAGCGGGTGGTGAGCAGTACTTC. The chain couples TRBV9 to TRBJ2-7; 8 bases are a match to TRBD2. This CDR3 is built from 14 residues. V was clipped by 0 bases and J by 7 bases; unmatched bases: 6. Germline loops: CDR1 SGDLS, CDR2 YYNGEE.